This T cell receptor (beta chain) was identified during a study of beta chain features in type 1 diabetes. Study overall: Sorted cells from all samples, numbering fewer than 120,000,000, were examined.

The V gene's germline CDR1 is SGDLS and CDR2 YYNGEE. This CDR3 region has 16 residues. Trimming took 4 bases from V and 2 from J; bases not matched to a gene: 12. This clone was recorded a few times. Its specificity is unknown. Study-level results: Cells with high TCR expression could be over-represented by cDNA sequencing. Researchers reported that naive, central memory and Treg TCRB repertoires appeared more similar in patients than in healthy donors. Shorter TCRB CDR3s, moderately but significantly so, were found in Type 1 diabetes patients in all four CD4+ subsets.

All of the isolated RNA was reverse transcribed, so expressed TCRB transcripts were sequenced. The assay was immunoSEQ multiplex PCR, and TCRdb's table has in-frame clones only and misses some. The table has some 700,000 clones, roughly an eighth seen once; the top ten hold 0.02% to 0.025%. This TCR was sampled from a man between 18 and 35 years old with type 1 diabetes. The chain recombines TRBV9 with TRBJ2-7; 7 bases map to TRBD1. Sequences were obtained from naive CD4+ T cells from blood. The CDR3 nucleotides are TGTGCCAGCAGCCCCACCATCCGGGACAGCACCTACGAGCAGTACTTC. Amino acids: CASSPTIRDSTYEQYF.